This TCR beta chain was obtained from a study of breast tumors, draining lymph nodes, adjacent tissues. Each CDR3 protein is one row after TCRdb ran MiXCR on the multiplex PCR reads. The sample comprises tens of thousands of distinct CDR3 sequences, approximately 20% of which are singletons, and less than 3% rests with the top ten. Trimming removed 2 bases at V and 0 bases at J, with 5 bases between. The CDR3 is 14 residues long. Germline values: CDR1 SNHLY, CDR2 FYNNEI. This clonotype was observed many times. Breast cancer patients provided tissue from their axillary draining lymph nodes. The sample taken for sequencing was axillary lymph node tissue. The clonotype originates from a female donor with breast cancer. Some clones in this sample may be carry-over from other donors' samples. This sequence joins TRBV2 and TRBJ1-5; D is unclear. For the CDR3, the DNA is TGTGCCAGCAGTGAAATAAGTAGCAATCAGCCCCAGCATTTT. Translating gives CASSEISSNQPQHF.